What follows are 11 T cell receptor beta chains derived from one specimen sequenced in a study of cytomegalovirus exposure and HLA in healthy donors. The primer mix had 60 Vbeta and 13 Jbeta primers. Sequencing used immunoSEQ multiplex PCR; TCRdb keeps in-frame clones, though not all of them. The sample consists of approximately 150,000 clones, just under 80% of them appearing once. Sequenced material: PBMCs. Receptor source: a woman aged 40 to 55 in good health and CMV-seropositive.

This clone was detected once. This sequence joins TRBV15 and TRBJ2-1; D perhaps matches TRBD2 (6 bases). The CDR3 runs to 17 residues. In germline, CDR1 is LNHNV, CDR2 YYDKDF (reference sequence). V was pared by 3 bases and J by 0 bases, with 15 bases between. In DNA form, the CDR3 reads TGTGCCACCAGCAGTAGGCGGGGCCAAAGCTCCTACAATGAGCAGTTCTTC. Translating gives CATSSRRGQSSYNEQFF.

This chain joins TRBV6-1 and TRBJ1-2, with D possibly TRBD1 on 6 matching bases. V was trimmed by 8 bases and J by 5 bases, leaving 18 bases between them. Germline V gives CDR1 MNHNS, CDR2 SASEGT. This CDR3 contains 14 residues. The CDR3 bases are TGTGCCAGCTATCCCGGACAGAGCACTTATGGCTACACCTTC. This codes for CASYPGQSTYGYTF.

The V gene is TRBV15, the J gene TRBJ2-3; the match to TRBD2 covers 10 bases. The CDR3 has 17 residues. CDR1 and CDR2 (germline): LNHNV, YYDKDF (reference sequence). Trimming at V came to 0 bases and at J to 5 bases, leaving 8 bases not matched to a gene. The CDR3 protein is CATSRDSSGGPRDTQYF. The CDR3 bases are TGTGCCACCAGCAGAGATAGTAGCGGGGGGCCACGAGATACGCAGTATTTT. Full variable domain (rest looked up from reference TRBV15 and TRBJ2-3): DAMVIQNPRYQVTQFGKPVTLSCSQTLNHNVMYWYQQKSSQAPKLLFHYYDKDFNNEADTPDNFQSRRPNTSFCFLDIRSPGLGDTAMYLCATSRDSSGGPRDTQYFGPGTRLTVL.

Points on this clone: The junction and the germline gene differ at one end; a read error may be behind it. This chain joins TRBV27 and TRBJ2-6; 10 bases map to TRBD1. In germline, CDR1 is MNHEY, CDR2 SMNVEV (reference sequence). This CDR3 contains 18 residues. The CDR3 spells CASSPGQGEESGANGLTF. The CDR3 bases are TGTGCCAGCAGCCCTGGACAGGGGGAGGAATCTGGGGCCAACGGCCTGACTTTC. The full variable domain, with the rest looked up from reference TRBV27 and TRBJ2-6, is EAQVTQNPRYLITVTGKKLTVTCSQNMNHEYMSWYRQDPGLGLRQIYYSMNVEVTDKGDVPEGYKVSRKEKRNFPLILESPSPNQTSLYFCASSPGQGEESGANGLTFGAGSRLTVL.

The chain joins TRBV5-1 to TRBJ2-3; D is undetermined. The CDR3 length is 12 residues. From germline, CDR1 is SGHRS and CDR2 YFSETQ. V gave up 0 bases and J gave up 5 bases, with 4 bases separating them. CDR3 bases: TGCGCCAGCAGCTTGGTACTAGATACGCAGTATTTT. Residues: CASSLVLDTQYF.

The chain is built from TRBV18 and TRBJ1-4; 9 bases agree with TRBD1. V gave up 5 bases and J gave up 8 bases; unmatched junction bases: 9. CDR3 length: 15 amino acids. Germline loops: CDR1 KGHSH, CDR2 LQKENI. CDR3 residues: CASSIADRGGEKLFF. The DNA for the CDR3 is TGTGCCAGCTCAATAGCGGACAGGGGTGGGGAAAAACTGTTTTTT.

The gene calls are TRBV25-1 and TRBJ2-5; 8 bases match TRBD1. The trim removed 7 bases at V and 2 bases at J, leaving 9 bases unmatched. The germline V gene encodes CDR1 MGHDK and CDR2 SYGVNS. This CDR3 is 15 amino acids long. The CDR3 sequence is CASTWTGRAQETQYF. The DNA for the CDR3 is TGTGCCAGCACCTGGACAGGGCGGGCACAAGAGACCCAGTACTTC.

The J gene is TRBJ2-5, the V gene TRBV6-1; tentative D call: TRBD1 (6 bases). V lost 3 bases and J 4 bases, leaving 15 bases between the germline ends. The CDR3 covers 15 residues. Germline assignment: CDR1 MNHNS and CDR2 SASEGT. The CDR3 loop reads CASSDLALGGETQYF. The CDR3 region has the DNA TGTGCCAGCAGTGATTTAGCCCTAGGGGGAGAGACCCAGTACTTC.

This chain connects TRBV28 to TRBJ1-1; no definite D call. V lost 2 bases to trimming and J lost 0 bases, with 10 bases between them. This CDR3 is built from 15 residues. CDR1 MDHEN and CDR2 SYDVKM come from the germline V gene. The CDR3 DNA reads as TGTGCCAGCAGTTTACCCCTCGGGGTGAACACTGAAGCTTTCTTT. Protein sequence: CASSLPLGVNTEAFF. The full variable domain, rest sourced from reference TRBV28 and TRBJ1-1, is DVKVTQSSRYLVKRTGEKVFLECVQDMDHENMFWYRQDPGLGLRLIYFSYDVKMKEKGDIPEGYSVSREKKERFSLILESASTNQTSMYLCASSLPLGVNTEAFFGQGTRLTVV.

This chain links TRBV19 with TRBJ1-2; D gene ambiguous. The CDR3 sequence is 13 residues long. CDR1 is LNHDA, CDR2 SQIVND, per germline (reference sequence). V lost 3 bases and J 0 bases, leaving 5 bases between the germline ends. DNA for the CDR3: TGTGCCAGTAGTATGAGAACTAACTATGGCTACACCTTC. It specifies CASSMRTNYGYTF.

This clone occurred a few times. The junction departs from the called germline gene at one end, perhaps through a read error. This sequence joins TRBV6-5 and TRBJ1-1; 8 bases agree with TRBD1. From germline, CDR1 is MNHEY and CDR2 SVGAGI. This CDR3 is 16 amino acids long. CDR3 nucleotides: TGTGCCAGCAGTTACTCCCGGGACAGGCTGAACCCTGAAGCTTTCTTT. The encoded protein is CASSYSRDRLNPEAFF.